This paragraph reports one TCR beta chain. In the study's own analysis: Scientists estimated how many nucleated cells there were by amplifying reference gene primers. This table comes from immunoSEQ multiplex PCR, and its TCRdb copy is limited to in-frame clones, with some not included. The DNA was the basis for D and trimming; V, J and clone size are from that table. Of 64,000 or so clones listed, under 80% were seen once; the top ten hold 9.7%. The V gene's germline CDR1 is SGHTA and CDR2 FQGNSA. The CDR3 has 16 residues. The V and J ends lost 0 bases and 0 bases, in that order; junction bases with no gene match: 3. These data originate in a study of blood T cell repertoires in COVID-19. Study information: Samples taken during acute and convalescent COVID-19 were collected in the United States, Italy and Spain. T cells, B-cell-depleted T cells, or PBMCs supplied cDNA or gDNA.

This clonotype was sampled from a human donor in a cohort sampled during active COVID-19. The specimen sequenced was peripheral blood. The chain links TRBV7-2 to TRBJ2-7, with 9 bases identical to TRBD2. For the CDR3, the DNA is TGTGCCAGCAGCTTAGCACTAGCGGGCAACTCCTACGAGCAGTACTTC. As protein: CASSLALAGNSYEQYF.